These 26 T cell receptor beta chains were all obtained from the same sample, sequenced in a study of blood T cells in healthy people across ages. The second PCR ran 7 to 11 cycles with a sample-barcoded 5' primer and J-beta primers. TCRdb processed the 5' RACE reads anew with MiXCR; each CDR3 protein has one entry. The sample shows around 870,000 distinct CDR3 sequences, about 30% of them seen only once. The sequenced sample was blood. The origin of the receptors is a woman of 80 years or more in good health.

This clonotype occurred a few times. V and J are TRBV3-1 and TRBJ2-2; 9 bases are shared with TRBD1. This CDR3 spans 14 amino acids. Germline V CDR1 and CDR2: LGHDT, YNNKEL (reference sequence). J lost 4 bases, V lost 6 bases, and 3 bases had no gene match. The CDR3 region is CASRGQGSTGELFF. For the CDR3, the DNA is TGTGCCAGCAGAGGACAGGGGAGCACCGGGGAGCTGTTTTTT. The variable domain in full, completed from reference TRBV3-1 and TRBJ2-2, reads DTAVSQTPKYLVTQMGNDKSIKCEQNLGHDTMYWYKQDSKKFLKIMFSYNNKELIINETVPNRFSPKSPDKAHLNLHINSLELGDSAVYFCASRGQGSTGELFFGEGSRLTVL.

This clonotype has a count of ten or more. V is TRBV12-3 or TRBV12-4 and J is TRBJ2-4; 8 bases match TRBD1. J lost 1 base, V lost 5 bases, and 10 bases had no gene match. The CDR3 consists of 17 residues. CDR3 protein: CASSEPRGREAKNIQYF. The CDR3 DNA follows: TGTGCCAGCAGTGAACCCAGGGGGCGAGAGGCCAAAAACATTCAGTACTTC.

This clonotype was seen more than once but under ten times. This could be a read error, since a much larger clone is one nucleotide away. This chain links TRBV20-1 with TRBJ2-7; D ambiguous. The CDR3 totals 15 residues. From germline, CDR1 is DFQATT and CDR2 SNEGSKA (reference sequence). This chain's CDR3 is CSARDGLGSAYGQYF. The CDR3 coding sequence is TGCAGTGCTAGAGATGGTTTGGGCTCAGCCTACGGGCAGTACTTC.

This clonotype was seen many times. The chain carries TRBV6-2 or TRBV6-3 and TRBJ2-6, with D perhaps being TRBD1 or TRBD2 (5 bases each). The CDR3 runs to 15 residues. Trimming pared 2 bases from V and 0 bases from J, leaving 5 bases between. Germline V gene lookup returns CDR1 MNHEY and CDR2 SVGEGT. CDR3 nucleotide sequence: TGTGCCAGCAGTTACGGGGGCTCTGGGGCCAACGTCCTGACTTTC. This codes for CASSYGGSGANVLTF.

Comments on this clonotype: This may be a read error, as it is one base from a much larger clone. This chain connects TRBV20-1 to TRBJ2-1; TRBD2 agrees at 10 bases. The J call may be wrong; the DNA end is better matched by TRBJ2-7. The CDR3 length is 18 residues. CDR1 and CDR2 (germline): DFQATT, SNEGSKA (reference sequence). Written as DNA, the CDR3 is TGCAGTGCTAGAGTCGTCGCCCTGGTTAGCGGGGGGTACAATGAGCAGTACTTC. This sequence encodes CSARVVALVSGGYNEQYF.

In regard to this clonotype: An end of the junction does not agree with germline; a read error may underlie this. This chain connects TRBV5-6 to TRBJ1-1; D is perhaps TRBD1 (5 bases). Germline-derived CDR1 and CDR2 are SGHDT and YYEEEE. CDR3 length: 15 residues. The CDR3 protein is CVSSLRQGLNTEAFF. In DNA, the CDR3 is TGTGTCAGCAGCTTGAGGCAGGGCCTGAACACTGAAGCTTTCTTT.

A note on this clonotype: A much larger clonotype is one base distant, so this may be a read error. The rearrangement joins TRBV7-2 to TRBJ2-3, with 8 bases matching TRBD1. This CDR3 spans 16 amino acids. The germline gives CDR1 SGHTA, CDR2 FQGNSA. V gave up 7 bases and J gave up 4 bases; unmatched junction bases: 13. The CDR3 sequence is CASIPGDRLGADTQYF. The DNA of the CDR3 is TGTGCCAGCATCCCGGGGGACAGGTTGGGCGCAGATACGCAGTATTTT.

There are a few counts of this clonotype. A far more abundant clone sits one base away, making this likely a read error. The chain uses TRBV7-9 and TRBJ2-5, with 7 nucleotides matching TRBD2. The CDR3 is 13 amino acids. The germline V gene encodes CDR1 SEHNR and CDR2 FQNEAQ (reference sequence). This chain's CDR3 is CAGSFGRQETQYF. In DNA, the CDR3 is TGTGCCGGCAGCTTCGGGAGGCAAGAGACCCAGTACTTC.

This clonotype has ten or more counts. V is TRBV7-9 and J is TRBJ1-2; 7 nucleotides match TRBD1. The V gene's germline CDR1 is SEHNR and CDR2 FQNEAQ (reference sequence). The CDR3 consists of 15 residues. The V gene end was trimmed by 5 bases and the J gene end by 1 base; junction bases not matched to a gene: 7. The CDR3 loop is CASSPGDRYNYGYTF. DNA of the CDR3: TGTGCCAGCAGCCCGGGGGACAGATATAACTATGGCTACACCTTC.

This clonotype was seen many times. The CDR3 sequence: CASGRDTQYF. In DNA, the CDR3 is TGTGCCAGCGGTAGAGATACGCAGTATTTT. V and J are TRBV3-1 and TRBJ2-3; D unresolved. CDR1 and CDR2 from the germline V gene are LGHDT and YNNKEL (reference sequence). The CDR3 length is 10 residues. V dropped 8 bases and J dropped 5 bases, with 5 bases sitting between them.

This clonotype has more than one count but fewer than ten. J is TRBJ1-6 and V is TRBV4-1; tentatively, D is TRBD1 (6 bases). CDR3 length equals 15 residues. Trimming pared 3 bases from V and 5 bases from J, leaving 11 bases between. Germline V gene data show CDR1 as MGHRA and CDR2 as YSYEKL. CDR3 protein: CASSQTDRDNSPLHF. CDR3 bases: TGCGCCAGCAGCCAGACGGACAGAGATAATTCACCCCTCCACTTT.

This clonotype was counted at least ten times. The chain couples TRBV9 to TRBJ2-1; 7 bases match TRBD2. V shed 4 bases and J 0 bases; nucleotides not matched to a gene: 13. Per the germline V gene, CDR1 is SGDLS and CDR2 is YYNGEE. The CDR3 loop spans 18 amino acids. This CDR3 is CASSIRLAKGGSYNEQFF. CDR3 DNA sequence: TGTGCCAGCAGCATCCGACTAGCAAAGGGAGGCTCCTACAATGAGCAGTTCTTC. Supplemented by reference TRBV9 and TRBJ2-1, the full variable domain reads DSGVTQTPKHLITATGQRVTLRCSPRSGDLSVYWYQQSLDQGLQFLIQYYNGEERAKGNILERFSAQQFPDLHSELNLSSLELGDSALYFCASSIRLAKGGSYNEQFFGPGTRLTVL.

The chain carries TRBV12-3 or TRBV12-4 and TRBJ2-4, with a possible D match to TRBD1 (6 bases). The CDR3 runs to 15 residues. V was trimmed by 6 bases and J by 3 bases, leaving 15 bases between them. CDR3 nucleotide sequence: TGTGCCAGCAGGCGACAGGCGAGGGTCAAAAACATTCAGTACTTC. This translates into CASRRQARVKNIQYF.

This clonotype was counted ten times or more. V gene TRBV5-5 combines with J gene TRBJ1-4; the D is unclear. The CDR3 is 15 residues long. The germline gives CDR1 SGHKS, CDR2 YYEKEE (reference sequence). V was cut by 5 bases and J by 0 bases, with 11 bases left in between. This CDR3 is CASSDGRTTNEKLFF. The CDR3 coding sequence is TGTGCCAGCAGTGACGGACGAACAACTAATGAAAAACTGTTTTTT.

This chain connects TRBV28 to TRBJ1-5; D remains unclear. This CDR3 is 15 amino acids long. CDR1 MDHEN and CDR2 SYDVKM come from the germline V gene. Trimming left V 5 bases short and J 3 bases short, with 14 bases between. The chain's CDR3 is CASSLGMTVNQPQHF. Written as DNA, the CDR3 is TGTGCCAGCAGTCTGGGTATGACCGTCAATCAGCCCCAGCATTTT.

This clonotype was seen a handful of times. This may come from a read error, since a much larger clone is one base off. V usage is TRBV6-7 and J usage is TRBJ2-1; D gene ambiguous. TRBV6-7 is an ORF, and what it does is uncertain. CDR3 length: 14 amino acids. Trimming stripped 4 bases from V and 3 bases from J, with 10 bases between. The CDR3 loop reads CASSCSPGYNEQFF. CDR3 nucleotides: TGTGCCAGCAGTTGCTCGCCGGGCTACAATGAGCAGTTCTTC.

This chain connects TRBV2 to TRBJ2-3; the D gene is possibly TRBD1 (6 bases). Germline values: CDR1 SNHLY, CDR2 FYNNEI. The CDR3 covers 16 residues. Trimming left V 4 bases short and J 2 bases short, with 16 bases between. The CDR3 DNA reads TGTGCCAGCAGTGTAGCTGGGCAGGGGTACACAGATACGCAGTATTTT. This gives the protein CASSVAGQGYTDTQYF.

This clonotype was observed at least ten times. The rearrangement links TRBV11-2 to TRBJ2-5; tentatively, D is TRBD1 (6 bases). The V end lost 5 bases, the J end lost 4 bases, and 17 bases lay between the germline ends. CDR3 length equals 15 residues. CDR1 is SGHAT and CDR2 is FQNNGV in the germline V gene. The CDR3 reads CASSNEGVIRETQYF. The CDR3 coding sequence is TGTGCCAGCAGCAACGAGGGGGTAATTCGAGAGACCCAGTACTTC.

This clonotype has ten or more counts. The chain employs TRBV7-9 and TRBJ1-2; no firm D call. Germline lookup yields CDR1 SEHNR and CDR2 FQNEAQ (reference sequence). The CDR3 runs 13 residues. Trimming took off 1 base at V and 8 bases at J, with 11 bases between the two ends. CDR3 nucleotides: TGTGCCAGCAGCTTAGGGTGGACCCAGGGCTACACCTTC. This translates into CASSLGWTQGYTF.

This clonotype was seen many times. V and J are TRBV11-2 and TRBJ2-3; no definite D call. This CDR3 spans 14 amino acids. Trimming stripped 0 bases from V and 4 bases from J, with 8 bases between. CDR1 SGHAT and CDR2 FQNNGV come from the germline V gene. The CDR3 region has the DNA TGTGCCAGCAGCTTAGAGAATTGGGCAGATACGCAGTATTTT. This sequence encodes CASSLENWADTQYF.

The V gene is TRBV15, the J gene TRBJ2-5, with no clear D. V lost 5 bases and J lost 4, with 8 bases in between. Germline V gene sequence: CDR1 LNHNV, CDR2 YYDKDF (reference sequence). CDR3 length: 12 residues. The CDR3 loop reads CATSGYRETQYF. The CDR3 nucleotides read TGTGCCACCAGCGGCTATAGAGAGACCCAGTACTTC.

The V call is TRBV2, the J call TRBJ1-5; TRBD1 is a possible D gene (6 bases). This CDR3 is 17 amino acids long. The V and J ends lost 1 base and 0 bases respectively, with 13 bases between them. Germline V CDR1 and CDR2: SNHLY, FYNNEI. The CDR3, as DNA: TGTGCCAGCAGTGAAGAGGGGGGGGAGTATAGCAATCAGCCCCAGCATTTT. Its protein is CASSEEGGEYSNQPQHF. Drawing the rest from reference TRBV2 and TRBJ1-5, the complete variable domain is EPEVTQTPSHQVTQMGQEVILRCVPISNHLYFYWYRQILGQKVEFLVSFYNNEISEKSEIFDDQFSVERPDGSNFTLKIRSTKLEDSAMYFCASSEEGGEYSNQPQHFGDGTRLSIL.

There are a few counts of this clonotype. The rearrangement uses TRBV5-6 and TRBJ1-6; D remains unclear. Germline-derived CDR1 and CDR2 are SGHDT and YYEEEE. V lost 10 bases and J lost 0, with 17 bases in between. The CDR3 has 16 residues. The CDR3 region is CAGTTSGSSYNSPLHF. In nucleotides, the CDR3 is TGTGCCGGCACCACGAGCGGGAGCTCCTATAATTCACCCCTCCACTTT.

This clonotype appeared many times. The junction and the germline gene differ at one end; a read error may be behind it. The chain recombines TRBV12-3 or TRBV12-4 with TRBJ2-7; the match to TRBD1 covers 10 bases. The CDR3 loop spans 16 amino acids. The CDR3 sequence: CASSLERTGGSYEQYF. The DNA of the CDR3 is TGTGCCAGCAGCTTAGAGCGGACAGGGGGATCCTACGAGCAGTACTTC.

This clonotype was seen a few times. This chain uses TRBV2 with TRBJ1-2, with D unresolved. Germline V gene data show CDR1 as SNHLY and CDR2 as FYNNEI. V was cut by 6 bases and J by 6 bases, with 14 bases left in between. The CDR3 is 13 amino acids. The CDR3 loop reads CASSPRRGHGYTF. Written as DNA, the CDR3 is TGTGCCAGCAGCCCCCGACGAGGTCATGGCTACACCTTC.

This CDR3 reads CASSQGREKLFF. The CDR3 nucleotides are TGTGCCAGCAGCCAAGGAAGAGAAAAACTGTTTTTT. This chain uses TRBV3-1 with TRBJ1-4, with D hard to call. Trimming cost V 1 base and J 8 bases, with 5 bases left between them. Germline CDR1 is LGHDT and CDR2 is YNNKEL (reference sequence). The CDR3 loop spans 12 amino acids.